The 20 T cell receptor beta chains presented below share a single source sample, sequenced in a study of T cells in Graves' hyperthyroidism and ophthalmopathy. RNA transcripts served as the template for amplifying TCR beta CDR3 regions. The HTBI set primed first-round TCR CDR3 RT-PCR. MiXCR was run by TCRdb on the multiplex PCR reads, yielding one entry per CDR3 protein. The profile shows about 270,000 distinct CDR3 sequences, under 30% of them singletons. Sequencing was performed on blood. The receptors were gathered from a man aged 35 to 55 with Graves' hyperthyroidism that later progressed to Graves' ophthalmopathy.

This clonotype was detected ten times or more. This chain joins TRBV6-1 and TRBJ2-5, with 7 bases aligning to TRBD2. The trim removed 10 bases at V and 5 bases at J, leaving 10 bases unmatched. Germline CDR1 MNHNS, CDR2 SASEGT. The CDR3 spans 13 residues. The CDR3 DNA reads as TGTGCCACCAAACGAGGACTAGGGGAGACCCAGTACTTC. This translates into CATKRGLGETQYF.

This chain joins TRBV6-1 and TRBJ1-5; unclear D gene. The CDR3 length is 17 residues. V lost 5 bases and J 2 bases, leaving 19 bases between the germline ends. Germline CDR1 MNHNS, CDR2 SASEGT. CDR3 sequence: CASSPRLSNNRNQPQHF. CDR3 DNA sequence: TGTGCCAGCAGTCCCCGGTTGAGTAATAATCGCAATCAGCCCCAGCATTTT.

By sample share, this clonotype is medium-sized. The chain combines TRBV6-5 with TRBJ1-2; 8 bases agree with TRBD1. The CDR3 contains 15 residues. Germline V gene lookup returns CDR1 MNHEY and CDR2 SVGAGI. With V trimmed by 2 bases and J by 3 bases, 5 bases remained unmatched. This CDR3 is CASSYRRTGYYGYTF. In DNA, the CDR3 is TGTGCCAGCAGTTACAGGAGGACAGGGTACTATGGCTACACCTTC.

This clonotype was recorded many times. The V gene is TRBV6-1, the J gene TRBJ2-7, with a weak D call TRBD1 (5 bases). Germline loops: CDR1 MNHNS, CDR2 SASEGT. V was clipped by 2 bases and J by 3 bases, with 11 bases between them. The CDR3 covers 14 residues. CDR3 loop: CASSESGAVYEQYF. In nucleotides, the CDR3 is TGTGCCAGCAGTGAAAGTGGGGCGGTCTACGAGCAGTACTTC.

This clonotype was detected many times. The chain combines TRBV5-1 with TRBJ2-7, with TRBD1 matching 9 bases. CDR1 is SGHRS and CDR2 is YFSETQ in the germline V gene. After removal of 3 bases from V and 2 bases from J, the junction contained 9 bases not matched to a gene. The CDR3 runs 16 residues. The CDR3, as DNA: TGCGCCAGCAGCTCTTACAGGGGGCCCCTCGCCTACGAGCAGTACTTC. This sequence encodes CASSSYRGPLAYEQYF.

The chain joins TRBV7-2 to TRBJ2-7, with TRBD2 as a possible D gene (5 bases). Trimming pared 1 base from V and 7 bases from J, leaving 11 bases between. This CDR3 has 13 residues. The germline V gene has CDR1 SGHTA and CDR2 FQGNSA. This CDR3 is CASSLVAGREQYF. The CDR3 DNA reads as TGTGCCAGCAGCTTAGTCGCGGGTCGGGAGCAGTACTTC.

The chain couples TRBV30 to TRBJ2-7; 8 bases are a match to TRBD1. The CDR3 consists of 13 residues. Germline V lookup: CDR1 GTSNPN, CDR2 SVGIG (reference sequence). V gave up 4 bases and J gave up 3 bases; unmatched junction bases: 5. CDR3 amino acids: CAWTRTGYYEQYF. CDR3 sequence (DNA): TGTGCCTGGACTCGGACAGGGTACTACGAGCAGTACTTC.

This chain joins TRBV4-3 and TRBJ1-1; D uncertain. The CDR3 is made up of 12 amino acids. The germline V gene has CDR1 LGHNA and CDR2 YSLEER. V was clipped by 3 bases and J by 5 bases, with 7 bases between them. The CDR3 DNA follows: TGCGCCAGCAGCCACCAACAGACTGAAGCTTTCTTT. Protein product: CASSHQQTEAFF.

The chain joins TRBV28 to TRBJ1-2; D perhaps matches TRBD1 (6 bases). The length of the CDR3 is 12 residues. V was pared by 11 bases and J by 4 bases, with 14 bases between. The V gene's germline CDR1 is MDHEN and CDR2 SYDVKM. CDR3 sequence (DNA): TGTGCCGTCCACAGGGTTGGCTATGGCTACACCTTC. Translating it yields CAVHRVGYGYTF.

This clonotype occurred once. This rearrangement joins TRBV12-3 or TRBV12-4 to TRBJ1-5; 7 bases match TRBD1. V shed 5 bases and J 6 bases; nucleotides not matched to a gene: 7. The CDR3 is made up of 14 amino acids. Here the CDR3 reads CASSPQGEGQPQHF. CDR3 coding DNA: TGTGCCAGCAGTCCTCAGGGGGAAGGTCAGCCCCAGCATTTT.

In this sample, this clonotype turned up many times. The V gene is TRBV12-3 or TRBV12-4, the J gene TRBJ2-5; TRBD2 matches 7 bases. The CDR3 is 13 amino acids. V lost 8 bases, J lost 2 bases, and 5 bases stayed unmatched. The CDR3 DNA reads TGTGCCAGCCTAGCTAGCGGACAAGAGACCCAGTACTTC. It encodes CASLASGQETQYF.

As to this clonotype: The limits of the CDR3 on the DNA are not certain, so only TCRdb's listed CDR3 is given. This CDR3 is CASSSSGFRNTIYF. The V call is TRBV6-5, the J call TRBJ1-3; the table calls TRBD1, which could not be checked here. From germline, CDR1 is MNHEY and CDR2 SVGAGI. The CDR3 has 14 residues if both end residues are counted.

This chain connects TRBV5-5 to TRBJ2-5, with D possibly being TRBD1 (6 bases). Trimming pared 0 bases from V and 4 bases from J, leaving 10 bases between. The germline CDR1 and CDR2 sequences are SGHKS and YYEKEE (reference sequence). The CDR3 runs to 14 residues. DNA of the CDR3: TGTGCCAGCAGCTTGGCCCAGGGGCGAGAGACCCAGTACTTC. Amino acid sequence: CASSLAQGRETQYF.

This clonotype was seen ten or more times. The chain joins TRBV7-2 to TRBJ1-5; D is ambiguous. The CDR3 runs 15 residues. CDR1 is SGHTA, CDR2 FQGNSA, per germline. Trimming left V 4 bases short and J 5 bases short, with 15 bases between. The CDR3 spells CASSSPEGLYQPQHF. Written as DNA, the CDR3 is TGTGCCAGCAGCTCGCCTGAAGGGTTGTATCAGCCCCAGCATTTT. Full variable domain (rest looked up from reference TRBV7-2 and TRBJ1-5): GAGVSQSPSNKVTEKGKDVELRCDPISGHTALYWYRQSLGQGLEFLIYFQGNSAPDKSGLPSDRFSAERTGGSVSTLTIQRTQQEDSAVYLCASSSPEGLYQPQHFGDGTRLSIL.

The chain uses TRBV20-1 and TRBJ1-2; 7 bases match TRBD1. V lost 1 base to trimming and J lost 6 bases; unmatched junction nucleotides: 8. The germline V gene encodes CDR1 DFQATT and CDR2 SNEGSKA (reference sequence). The CDR3 totals 14 residues. The CDR3 coding sequence is TGCAGTGCTAGAGCCGGACAGGTGTACGATGGCTACACCTTC. Its protein product is CSARAGQVYDGYTF.

This clonotype was recorded at least ten times. The J gene is TRBJ2-5, the V gene TRBV11-2, with D possibly being TRBD1 or TRBD2 (5 bases each). The V gene's germline CDR1 is SGHAT and CDR2 FQNNGV. The CDR3 has 14 residues. V was pared by 5 bases and J by 8 bases, with 18 bases between. In nucleotides, the CDR3 is TGTGCCAGCAGCATCCCGGGACCCCCGAACACCCAGTACTTC. Translating it yields CASSIPGPPNTQYF.

V gene TRBV28 combines with J gene TRBJ2-5; D not certain. This CDR3 has 14 residues. Germline CDR1 reads MDHEN; CDR2 reads SYDVKM. Trimming shortened V by 5 bases and J by 4 bases, and 14 bases separated the two germline ends. The CDR3 loop reads CASSPPSSSETQYF. The CDR3 DNA sequence: TGTGCCAGCAGTCCGCCTAGTTCCTCAGAGACCCAGTACTTC.

The rearrangement uses TRBV28 and TRBJ1-1, with D possibly TRBD1 on 5 matching bases. V was trimmed by 4 bases and J by 7 bases, leaving 19 bases between them. The CDR3 is made up of 15 amino acids. CDR1 and CDR2 (germline): MDHEN, SYDVKM. CDR3 bases: TGTGCCAGCAGTTCAACCGGGACGGATGGGATTGAAGCTTTCTTT. This gives the protein CASSSTGTDGIEAFF.

This clonotype was seen at least ten times. The rearrangement links TRBV6-5 to TRBJ2-7; 8 bases line up with TRBD1. The length of the CDR3 is 14 residues. The germline CDR1 and CDR2 sequences are MNHEY and SVGAGI. Trimming cost V 4 bases and J 3 bases; bases outside gene matches: 5. The CDR3 DNA is TGTGCCAGCAGTTCCGGGACAGGCCACTACGAGCAGTACTTC. It codes for CASSSGTGHYEQYF.

This chain links TRBV28 with TRBJ1-2; D is unresolved. Trimming stripped 5 bases from V and 2 bases from J, with 9 bases between. This CDR3 is 13 amino acids long. Germline values: CDR1 MDHEN, CDR2 SYDVKM. The CDR3 coding sequence is TGTGCCAGCAGTGTTCCCGGGAACTATGGCTACACCTTC. It codes for CASSVPGNYGYTF.